What follows are 25 T cell receptor beta chains derived from one specimen sequenced in a study of human T cells and chemical hapten exposure. Whole blood, unfractionated, served as the material for total RNA extraction. TCRdb reprocessed the 5' RACE reads with MiXCR, giving one entry per CDR3 protein. The sample records roughly 81,000 distinct CDR3 sequences, roughly 7.7% being singletons. These receptor sequences come from a male donor in good health.

There are many counts of this clonotype. This rearrangement joins TRBV29-1 to TRBJ2-4; 10 bases match TRBD1. J lost 6 bases, V lost 0 bases, and 2 bases had no gene match. CDR3 length: 14 amino acids. Germline V CDR1 and CDR2: SQVTM, ANQGSEA. The CDR3 protein is CSVEDRDRGNIQYF. CDR3 nucleotides: TGCAGCGTTGAAGATCGGGACAGGGGAAACATTCAGTACTTC.

This clonotype showed up just a few times. J is TRBJ1-1 and V is TRBV10-3; possible D gene TRBD1, 6 bases. CDR1 is ENHRY, CDR2 SYGVKD, per germline. V was shortened by 7 bases and J by 6 bases, with 18 bases between the two germline ends. There are 14 residues in the CDR3. Here the CDR3 reads CAIKGTSLGSEAFF. In DNA form, the CDR3 reads TGTGCCATCAAGGGGACATCGCTAGGATCTGAAGCTTTCTTT.

This clonotype was seen only a few times. The rearrangement uses TRBV7-9 and TRBJ2-3; the D gene is possibly TRBD1 (6 bases). There are 16 residues in the CDR3. Trimming removed 3 bases from V and 3 bases from J, with 16 bases in between. CDR1 is SEHNR, CDR2 FQNEAQ, per germline (reference sequence). As DNA, the CDR3 is TGTGCCAGCAGCTTTCAATCACCCAGGGGTACAGATACGCAGTATTTT. As protein: CASSFQSPRGTDTQYF.

This clonotype has ten or more counts. The chain has TRBV7-9 and TRBJ2-7; maybe TRBD2 (6 bases). Germline CDR1 SEHNR, CDR2 FQNEAQ (reference sequence). V was trimmed by 5 bases and J by 4 bases, leaving 18 bases between them. The CDR3 consists of 15 residues. CDR3 coding DNA: TGTGCCAGCAGCCCCGGGCACGCGACTAGTTACGAGCAGTACTTC. It is translated as CASSPGHATSYEQYF.

This clonotype has ten or more counts. The genes are TRBV29-1 and TRBJ2-7, with 10 bases matching TRBD1. In germline, CDR1 is SQVTM, CDR2 ANQGSEA. J was trimmed by 5 bases and V by 6 bases; bases with no gene match: 4. The CDR3 has 12 amino acids. CDR3 region: CSVGTGVNEQYF. The CDR3 DNA reads as TGCAGCGTAGGGACAGGGGTAAACGAGCAGTACTTC.

This clonotype came up many times. The rearrangement uses TRBV6-4 and TRBJ1-5; TRBD1 aligns across 8 bases. This CDR3 has 14 amino acids. Germline CDR1 is MRHNA and CDR2 is SNTAGT. V dropped 4 bases and J dropped 3; count of bases not matched to a gene: 2. The CDR3, as DNA: TGTGCCAGCAGTGGGACAGGGATCAATCAGCCCCAGCATTTT. Translated: CASSGTGINQPQHF.

CDR3 protein: CASSIWEGQGHQPQHF. The CDR3 nucleotides read TGTGCCAGTAGTATATGGGAAGGACAGGGTCATCAGCCCCAGCATTTT. The gene calls are TRBV19 and TRBJ1-5, with TRBD1 matching over 8 bases. Germline V CDR1 and CDR2: LNHDA, SQIVND (reference sequence). The junction had 8 bases not matched to a gene; V was cut back by 2 bases and J by 5 bases. CDR3 length equals 16 residues.

This clonotype was seen repeatedly, ten times or more. The rearrangement uses TRBV21-1 and TRBJ2-7. TRBV21-1 is a pseudogene. This CDR3 is 14 amino acids long. The CDR3 reads CASRAREETYEQYF. CDR3 in DNA: TGTGCCAGCCGCGCCAGAGAGGAGACCTACGAGCAGTACTTC.

Many counts were recorded for this clonotype. The chain recombines TRBV12-3 or TRBV12-4 with TRBJ1-1; 9 bases fit TRBD1. After removal of 5 bases from V and 7 bases from J, the junction contained 5 bases not matched to a gene. The CDR3 extends over 13 amino acids. The DNA of the CDR3 is TGTGCCAGCAGTACGACAGGGGGGCTTGAAGCTTTCTTT. This codes for CASSTTGGLEAFF.

This clonotype has only a few counts. The V and J genes are TRBV6-5 and TRBJ2-7; the D gene is possibly TRBD1 (5 bases). The CDR3 loop spans 13 amino acids. Between the trimmed V and J ends, which lost 2 bases and 6 bases, there was a span of 11 bases. CDR1 is MNHEY and CDR2 is SVGAGI in the germline V gene. Here the CDR3 DNA reads TGTGCCAGCAGTTACCAGGGCCAGGGCGAGCAGTACTTC. Translation: CASSYQGQGEQYF.

The rearrangement links TRBV4-2 to TRBJ2-2, with D tentatively TRBD1 or TRBD2 (5 bases each). Germline V lookup: CDR1 LGHNA, CDR2 YNFKEQ. With 0 bases removed from V and 2 bases from J, the gap between germline ends came to 16 bases. CDR3 length equals 18 residues. CDR3 nucleotides: TGTGCCAGCAGCCAAGAAGGGGCCGGGACGGCTAACACCGGGGAGCTGTTTTTT. Translating gives CASSQEGAGTANTGELFF.

The sample holds many counts of this clonotype. The chain recombines TRBV25-1 with TRBJ2-7; D might be TRBD1 (5 bases). The germline V gene has CDR1 MGHDK and CDR2 SYGVNS. This CDR3 spans 13 amino acids. The V end lost 2 bases, the J end lost 9 bases, and 14 bases lay between the germline ends. The DNA of the CDR3 is TGTGCCAGCAGTGAACCACAGGCTTCCCGGCAGTACTTC. Translating it yields CASSEPQASRQYF.

This clonotype has ten or more counts. This chain uses TRBV29-1 with TRBJ2-1; TRBD2 aligns across 7 bases. This CDR3 region has 10 residues. Trimming at V came to 4 bases and at J to 9 bases, leaving 0 bases not matched to a gene. The germline V gene has CDR1 SQVTM and CDR2 ANQGSEA. In nucleotides, the CDR3 is TGCAGCGTTGGCGGGGGTGAGCAGTTCTTC. Its translation is CSVGGGEQFF.

This clonotype was seen a few times. This chain links TRBV4-1 with TRBJ1-2; D may be TRBD1 (6 bases). V was cut by 0 bases and J by 2 bases, with 10 bases left in between. The CDR3 runs to 15 residues. Germline-derived CDR1 and CDR2 are MGHRA and YSYEKL. The CDR3 DNA reads TGCGCCAGCAGCCAAGATTCTCAGGGGAACTATGGCTACACCTTC. It encodes CASSQDSQGNYGYTF.

In its sample, this clonotype was seen many times. The chain carries TRBV4-1 and TRBJ1-1; D possibly corresponds to TRBD1 (6 bases). Trimming cost V 5 bases and J 6 bases, with 13 bases left between them. The CDR3 loop spans 13 amino acids. Germline CDR1 and CDR2: MGHRA and YSYEKL. The CDR3 sequence: CASSSRGHAEAFF. The CDR3 nucleotides are TGCGCCAGCAGCTCCCGGGGACACGCTGAAGCTTTCTTT.

CDR3 loop: CASSPPQGVDNYGYTF. The CDR3 DNA reads TGTGCCAGCTCACCACCACAGGGGGTCGATAACTATGGCTACACCTTC. The V gene is TRBV18, the J gene TRBJ1-2; 8 bases line up with TRBD1. This CDR3 is 16 amino acids long. Germline V CDR1 and CDR2: KGHSH, LQKENI. V was clipped by 0 bases and J by 1 base; unmatched bases: 4.

This clonotype has more than one count but fewer than ten. The V call is TRBV4-3, the J call TRBJ1-3; 8 nucleotides agree with TRBD1. The CDR3 consists of 17 residues. Per germline, CDR1 LGHNA and CDR2 YSLEER. V was pared by 0 bases and J by 3 bases, with 7 bases of the junction left unmatched. The CDR3 DNA follows: TGCGCCAGCAGCCAAGATGTCACAGGGGGAGGTGGAAACACCATATATTTT. Translated, it gives CASSQDVTGGGGNTIYF.

This clonotype has ten or more counts. The V gene is TRBV6-5, the J gene TRBJ2-1; D uncertain. Germline V gene data show CDR1 as MNHEY and CDR2 as SVGAGI. With 5 bases removed from V and 2 bases from J, the gap between germline ends came to 13 bases. This CDR3 has 15 amino acids. The chain's CDR3 is CASSPTVETYNEQFF. The CDR3 DNA sequence: TGTGCCAGCAGTCCTACAGTTGAAACCTACAATGAGCAGTTCTTC.

This clonotype has a handful of counts. The CDR3 nucleotides are TGCAGCGTTGAAGATTGGGGTCGGGGAGCCCAAGAGACCCAGTACTTC. This translates into CSVEDWGRGAQETQYF. The genes are TRBV29-1 and TRBJ2-5; D may be TRBD2 (5 bases). CDR3 length equals 16 residues. The germline V gene encodes CDR1 SQVTM and CDR2 ANQGSEA. Trimming took off 0 bases at V and 1 base at J, with 15 bases between the two ends.

V is TRBV18 and J is TRBJ1-5; D unclear. Germline CDR1 KGHSH, CDR2 LQKENI. The CDR3 is made up of 16 amino acids. V was clipped by 6 bases and J by 1 base, with 16 bases between them. The CDR3 sequence: CASSLEGEGSNQPQHF. As DNA, the CDR3 is TGTGCCAGCTCCCTCGAGGGTGAAGGGAGCAATCAGCCCCAGCATTTT.

V usage is TRBV15 and J usage is TRBJ2-2; the match to TRBD2 covers 7 bases. Germline CDR1 is LNHNV and CDR2 is YYDKDF (reference sequence). This CDR3 region has 19 residues. Unmatched junction bases numbered 18, after V lost 3 bases and J lost 5 bases. This CDR3 reads CATSRAEVTAGRGTGELFF. DNA of the CDR3: TGTGCCACCAGCAGGGCCGAAGTGACAGCGGGAAGGGGTACCGGGGAGCTGTTTTTT.

V gene TRBV29-1 combines with J gene TRBJ1-1; 8 nucleotides align to TRBD1. Germline CDR1 and CDR2: SQVTM and ANQGSEA. The CDR3 spans 13 residues. J lost 4 bases, V lost 5 bases, and 6 bases had no gene match. CDR3: CSVSGGEGTEAFF. The CDR3 region has the DNA TGCAGCGTTTCAGGGGGCGAGGGCACTGAAGCTTTCTTT.

This clonotype was recorded at least ten times. The J gene is TRBJ2-7, the V gene TRBV4-1; 11 bases map to TRBD2. CDR1 and CDR2 from the germline V gene are MGHRA and YSYEKL. The CDR3 sequence is 14 residues long. Unmatched junction bases numbered 1, after V lost 4 bases and J lost 2 bases. This CDR3 is CASSPGLAAYEQYF. The CDR3 DNA follows: TGCGCCAGCAGCCCGGGACTAGCGGCCTACGAGCAGTACTTC.

This clonotype was counted at least ten times. For the CDR3, the DNA is TGTGCCAGCAGTTACAAGCCCTCCTACAATGAGCAGTTCTTC. Protein: CASSYKPSYNEQFF. The chain carries TRBV6-5 and TRBJ2-1, with no clear D. The CDR3 extends over 14 amino acids. Germline V gives CDR1 MNHEY, CDR2 SVGAGI. Trimming stripped 2 bases from V and 0 bases from J, with 5 bases between.

This clonotype showed up many times. V is TRBV5-1 and J is TRBJ2-6, with D possibly being TRBD2 (5 bases). Trimming stripped 0 bases from V and 0 bases from J, with 10 bases between. The CDR3 extends over 17 amino acids. The germline V gene has CDR1 SGHRS and CDR2 YFSETQ. CDR3 nucleotides: TGCGCCAGCAGCTTGGCCCGGAGGAGCTCTGGGGCCAACGTCCTGACTTTC. This translates into CASSLARRSSGANVLTF.